Detailed here is one TCR beta chain. This entry is derived from a study of identical twins. CDR3 length equals 16 residues. Trimming left V 3 bases short and J 5 bases short, with 19 bases between. CDR1 and CDR2 (germline): SGHVS, FNYEAQ. A single record per CDR3 protein comes from TCRdb applying MiXCR to the 5' RACE reads. This table holds under 400,000 distinct CDR3 sequences, 7% to 9.5% found once. The specimen sequenced was naive T cells sorted from blood. This TCR derives from a woman between 45 and 60 years old in good health. This chain uses TRBV7-6 with TRBJ2-5, with unresolved D. DNA of the CDR3: TGTGCCAGCAGCTTGTTCCTGTTGGTAGGCGGTGAGACCCAGTACTTC. Translated, it gives CASSLFLLVGGETQYF.